The 3 T cell receptor beta chains given below trace back to one sample, sequenced in a study of cytomegalovirus exposure and HLA in healthy donors. The study ran its PCR with 60 Vbeta and 13 Jbeta primers. Here immunoSEQ multiplex PCR was the method, and the copy in TCRdb shows in-frame clones only, minus some. The sample records about 180,000 clones, around 80% being singletons. Sequencing was done on a sample of PBMCs. All receptors derive from a woman between 45 and 60 years old in good health and CMV-seropositive.

This chain links TRBV15 with TRBJ2-3; TRBD1 agrees at 10 bases. Germline assignment: CDR1 LNHNV and CDR2 YYDKDF (reference sequence). Trimming at V came to 2 bases and at J to 4 bases, leaving 6 bases not matched to a gene. The CDR3 runs to 16 residues. CDR3 loop: CATSRRQGALADTQYF. The DNA of the CDR3 is TGTGCCACCAGCAGAAGACAGGGGGCGTTGGCAGATACGCAGTATTTT.

This chain uses TRBV7-2 with TRBJ2-7, with D maybe TRBD2 (7 bases). Germline V gene data show CDR1 as SGHTA and CDR2 as FQGNSA. V lost 4 bases, J lost 4 bases, and 20 bases lay in between. The CDR3 loop spans 16 amino acids. CDR3 DNA sequence: TGTGCCAGCAGCTCGGGGGCGGGGGTTACTATTTACGAGCAGTACTTC. It specifies CASSSGAGVTIYEQYF.

The chain joins TRBV2 to TRBJ2-2; no firm D call. The CDR3 has 14 residues. The germline V gene has CDR1 SNHLY and CDR2 FYNNEI. Trimming pared 7 bases from V and 9 bases from J, leaving 18 bases between. The CDR3 DNA follows: TGTGCCAGCACCCCCGAATTAGAAGTTCGGGAGCTGTTTTTT. The encoded protein is CASTPELEVRELFF.